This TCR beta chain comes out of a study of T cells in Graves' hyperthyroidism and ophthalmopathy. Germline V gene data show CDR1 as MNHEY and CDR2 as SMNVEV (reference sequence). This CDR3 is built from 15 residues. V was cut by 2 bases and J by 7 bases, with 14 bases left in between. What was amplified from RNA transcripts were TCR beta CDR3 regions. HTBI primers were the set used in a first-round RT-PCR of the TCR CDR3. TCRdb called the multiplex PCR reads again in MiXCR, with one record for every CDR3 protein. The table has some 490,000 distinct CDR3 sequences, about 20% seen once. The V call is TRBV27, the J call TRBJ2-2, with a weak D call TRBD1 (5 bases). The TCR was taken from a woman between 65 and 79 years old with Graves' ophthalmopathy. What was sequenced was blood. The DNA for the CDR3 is TGTGCCAGCAGTTTACGGCCCTTAGGGGACGGGGAGCTGTTTTTT. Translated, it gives CASSLRPLGDGELFF.